A selection of T cell receptor beta chains follows, all from one sample in a study of OX40 agonist ivuxolimab in advanced cancers. Clones were sequenced by immunoSEQ multiplex PCR, and TCRdb holds only the in-frame ones, with some missing. This table holds about 16,000 clones, approximately 85% found once. Specimen: CD4+ or CD8+ T cells sorted from blood, collected in a trial of the OX40 agonist ivuxolimab. These receptors all come from an adult with an advanced solid tumor such as melanoma, head and neck, liver or kidney cancer. Both conserved end residues are part of each CDR3. D genes are given only for firm matches. Clone size is stated in some rows and not others, as once, few, many or a class when expanded.

clone size,J gene,V gene,D gene,CDR3 protein,CDR3 DNA
-,TRBJ2-1,TRBV13,-,CASSYPQANEQFF,TGTGCCAGCAGCTACCCACAGGCTAATGAGCAGTTCTTC
-,TRBJ2-1,TRBV18,TRBD2,CASSSSGYVGNEQFF,TGTGCCAGCTCGTCTAGCGGGTACGTGGGCAATGAGCAGTTCTTC
once,TRBJ2-7,TRBV19,TRBD2,CASSITTSGVYEQYF,TGTGCCAGTAGTATCACGACTAGCGGGGTGTACGAGCAGTACTTC
-,TRBJ2-7,TRBV7-9,-,CASSSIGDRAYEQYF,TGTGCCAGCAGCTCCATAGGAGACAGAGCCTACGAGCAGTACTTC
-,TRBJ1-1,TRBV9,-,CASSVATGGTEAFF,TGTGCCAGCAGCGTAGCTACGGGCGGGACTGAAGCTTTCTTT
-,TRBJ2-3,TRBV6-5,-,CASSYSNRESTDTQYF,TGTGCCAGCAGTTACTCGAACAGGGAGAGCACAGATACGCAGTATTTT
-,TRBJ1-2,TRBV6-1,-,CASSEATGGVNYGYTF,TGTGCCAGCAGTGAAGCGACAGGTGGGGTAAACTATGGCTACACCTTC
-,TRBJ2-7,TRBV7-3,-,CASSLKRVADTYEQYF,TGTGCCAGCAGCTTAAAGAGAGTTGCAGACACCTACGAGCAGTACTTC
-,TRBJ2-6,TRBV7-9,-,CASRDDSTSGANVLTF,TGTGCCAGCAGGGATGACAGCACCTCTGGGGCCAACGTCCTGACTTTC
-,TRBJ2-5,TRBV7-9,-,CASSLEVGPGEETQYF,TGTGCCAGCAGCTTAGAGGTGGGCCCCGGGGAGGAGACCCAGTACTTC
-,TRBJ2-7,TRBV6-6,-,CASSPHGLRSQYF,TGTGCCAGCAGCCCCCACGGCCTGCGTTCTCAGTACTTC
few,TRBJ1-1,TRBV5-1,-,CASSLGGPAEAFF,TGCGCCAGCAGCCTGGGGGGCCCGGCGGAAGCTTTCTTT
-,TRBJ2-7,TRBV27,-,CASSLSKGTLSYEQYF,TGTGCCAGCAGTTTATCCAAAGGGACATTGTCCTACGAGCAGTACTTC
-,TRBJ2-5,TRBV6-5,-,CASSASRETQYF,TGTGCCAGCAGCGCTTCGAGAGAGACCCAGTACTTC
many,TRBJ1-4,TRBV2,-,CASSDYLDEKLFF,TGTGCCAGCAGTGACTACCTAGATGAAAAACTGTTTTTT
-,TRBJ2-7,TRBV28,-,CASRRSSYEQYF,TGTGCCAGCCGTCGGAGCTCCTACGAGCAGTACTTC
-,TRBJ1-4,TRBV6-6,-,CASSYTTAGANEKLFF,TGTGCCAGCAGTTACACCACGGCAGGGGCTAATGAAAAACTGTTTTTT
-,TRBJ2-3,TRBV27,-,CASSFGDTQYF,TGTGCCAGCAGTTTTGGAGATACGCAGTATTTT
few,TRBJ1-1,TRBV19,-,CASSWGTAEAFF,TGTGCCAGTAGTTGGGGAACCGCTGAAGCTTTCTTT
once,TRBJ2-7,TRBV19,-,CASSIRGSDEQYF,TGTGCCAGTAGTATTAGGGGGAGCGACGAGCAGTACTTC
once,TRBJ2-7,TRBV7-9,TRBD2,CASRDGLAISSEQYF,TGTGCCAGCAGAGACGGACTAGCGATATCCTCCGAGCAGTACTTC
-,TRBJ2-1,TRBV2,TRBD2,CASSLAGGGPNEQFF,TGTGCCAGCAGTCTAGCGGGGGGTGGCCCCAATGAGCAGTTCTTC
-,TRBJ2-3,TRBV5-3,-,CATTGFTDTQYF,TGTGCCACTACAGGGTTCACAGATACGCAGTATTTT